These 3 T cell receptor beta chains share one sample of origin, sequenced in a study of breast tumors, draining lymph nodes, adjacent tissues. Each CDR3 protein is one row after TCRdb ran MiXCR on the multiplex PCR reads. The table lists 15,000 or so distinct CDR3 sequences, about 45% of them singletons. Sequenced input: tumor-adjacent breast tissue. The origin of the receptors is a female donor with breast cancer. Some clones in this sample may be carry-over from other donors' samples.

This chain joins TRBV7-8 and TRBJ2-1; TRBD2 might be the D (9 bases). The CDR3 totals 18 residues. V lost 1 base and J lost 2, with 18 bases in between. Germline lookup yields CDR1 SGHVS and CDR2 FQNEAQ. The CDR3, as DNA: TGTGCCAGCAGCTTAGGGGACAGGCGGGAGGGCCCCTACAATGAGCAGTTCTTC. Translating it yields CASSLGDRREGPYNEQFF.

In its sample, this clonotype was seen many times. The J gene is TRBJ1-4, the V gene TRBV4-3; D gene ambiguous. In germline, CDR1 is LGHNA, CDR2 YSLEER. With 1 base removed from V and 4 bases from J, the gap between germline ends came to 7 bases. This CDR3 spans 14 amino acids. In DNA form, the CDR3 reads TGCGCCAGCAGCCAAGGCAAAAATAATGAAAAACTGTTTTTT. Translation gives CASSQGKNNEKLFF.

There are many counts of this clonotype. V usage is TRBV24-1 and J usage is TRBJ1-1; no definite D call. The CDR3 totals 15 residues. Trimming shortened V by 7 bases and J by 7 bases, and 21 bases separated the two germline ends. Germline CDR1 reads KGHDR; CDR2 reads SFDVKD. The chain's CDR3 is CATSPGSLSGLEAFF. CDR3 nucleotides: TGTGCCACCAGCCCAGGTTCCCTCAGTGGGCTTGAAGCTTTCTTT.